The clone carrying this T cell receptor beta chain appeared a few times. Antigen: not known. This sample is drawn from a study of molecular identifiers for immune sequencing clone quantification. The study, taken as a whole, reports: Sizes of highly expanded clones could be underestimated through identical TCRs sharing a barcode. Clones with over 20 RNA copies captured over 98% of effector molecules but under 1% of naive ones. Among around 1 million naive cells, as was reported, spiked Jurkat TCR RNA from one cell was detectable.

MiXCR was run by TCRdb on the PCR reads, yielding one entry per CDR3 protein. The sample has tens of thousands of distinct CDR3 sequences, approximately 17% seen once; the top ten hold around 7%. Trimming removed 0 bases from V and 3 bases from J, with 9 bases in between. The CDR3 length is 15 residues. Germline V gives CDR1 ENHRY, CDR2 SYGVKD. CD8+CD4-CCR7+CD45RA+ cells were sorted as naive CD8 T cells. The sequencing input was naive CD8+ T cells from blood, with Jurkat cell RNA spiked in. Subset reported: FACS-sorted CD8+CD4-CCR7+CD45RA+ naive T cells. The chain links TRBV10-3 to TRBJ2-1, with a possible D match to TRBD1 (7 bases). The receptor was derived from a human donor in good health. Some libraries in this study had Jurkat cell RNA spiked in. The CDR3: CAISESQGGYNEQFF. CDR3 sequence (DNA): TGTGCCATCAGTGAGTCGCAGGGGGGCTACAATGAGCAGTTCTTC.